In its sample, the clone carrying this TCR beta chain was seen many times. The data were obtained in a study of early T cells in non-severe SARS-CoV-2 infection. TCRdb re-called the 5' RACE reads with MiXCR, one entry per CDR3 protein. The sample contains 85,000 to 90,000 distinct CDR3 sequences, roughly 14% of which appear only once. CDR3 length: 16 amino acids. CDR1 and CDR2 from the germline V gene are SGHAT and FQNNGV. The V end lost 0 bases, the J end lost 0 bases, and 9 bases lay between the germline ends. The clonotype was recovered from an adult who was a healthcare worker with PCR-confirmed SARS-CoV-2 infection or an uninfected control (not recorded which). Sample: whole blood. J is TRBJ2-4 and V is TRBV11-2, with D possibly matching TRBD1 (5 bases). DNA of the CDR3: TGTGCCAGCAGCTTAGACTCGACAGTAGCCAAAAACATTCAGTACTTC. This translates into CASSLDSTVAKNIQYF.